This TCR beta chain was obtained from a study of blood T cell repertoires in COVID-19. Clones were read by immunoSEQ multiplex PCR, and TCRdb kept only the in-frame ones, dropping some. The sample consists of 310,000 or so clones, about nine tenths of them appearing once. This CDR3 spans 15 amino acids. CDR1 is SGHRS and CDR2 is YFSETQ in the germline V gene. The V and J ends lost 1 base and 4 bases, in that order; junction bases with no gene match: 7. This chain links TRBV5-1 with TRBJ2-7; 8 bases align to TRBD1. The sequencing input was PBMCs or T cells enriched from blood (not recorded which). This receptor was obtained from a woman aged 18 to 35 who had recovered from COVID-19. The CDR3, as DNA: TGCGCCAGCAGCTTGATCGGACAGGGTGGGTACGAGCAGTACTTC. Translation: CASSLIGQGGYEQYF.